The TCR beta chain described here comes from a study of CD8+ T cells in alopecia areata. Study-wide results and caveats: Greater clonality was observed in lesional scalp samples, especially alopecia totalis/universalis, versus normal scalp.

As the sequencing template, cDNA was produced by extracting RNA and reverse transcribing it. The assay was immunoSEQ multiplex PCR, and TCRdb's table has in-frame clones only and misses some. The table includes 150,000 to 200,000 clones, 55% detected once. With respect to this clone: The antigen remains undetermined.

Cell sorting on a FACSAria was used to separate CD4+ and CD8+ T cells from the PBMCs. The material sequenced was CD4+ T cells sorted from blood. The clonotype comes from a human donor in good health.

The chain's CDR3 is CASSASGTAPGQYF. The CDR3 nucleotides are TGTGCCAGCAGTGCTTCCGGGACGGCACCGGGGCAGTACTTC. The chain joins TRBV6-5 to TRBJ2-7; D possibly matches TRBD1 or TRBD2 (5 bases each). V was trimmed by 5 bases and J by 9 bases, leaving 20 bases between them. The CDR3 has 14 amino acids. Per germline, CDR1 MNHEY and CDR2 SVGAGI.